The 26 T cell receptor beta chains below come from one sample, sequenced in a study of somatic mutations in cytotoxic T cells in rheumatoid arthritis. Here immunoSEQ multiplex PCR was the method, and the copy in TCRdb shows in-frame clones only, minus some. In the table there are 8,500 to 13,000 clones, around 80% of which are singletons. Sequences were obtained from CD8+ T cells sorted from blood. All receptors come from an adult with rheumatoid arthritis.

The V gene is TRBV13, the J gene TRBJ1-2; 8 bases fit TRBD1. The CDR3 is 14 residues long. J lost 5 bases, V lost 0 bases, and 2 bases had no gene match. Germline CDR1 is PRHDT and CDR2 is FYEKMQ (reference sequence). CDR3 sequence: CASSLGTGDYGYTF. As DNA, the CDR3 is TGTGCCAGCAGCTTAGGGACAGGGGATTATGGCTACACCTTC.

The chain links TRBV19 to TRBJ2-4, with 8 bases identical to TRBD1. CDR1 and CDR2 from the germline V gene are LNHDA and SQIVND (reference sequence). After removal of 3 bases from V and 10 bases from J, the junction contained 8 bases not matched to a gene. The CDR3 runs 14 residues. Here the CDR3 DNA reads TGTGCCAGTAGTATCGGGACAGGCTCATTAATTCAGTACTTC. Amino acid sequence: CASSIGTGSLIQYF.

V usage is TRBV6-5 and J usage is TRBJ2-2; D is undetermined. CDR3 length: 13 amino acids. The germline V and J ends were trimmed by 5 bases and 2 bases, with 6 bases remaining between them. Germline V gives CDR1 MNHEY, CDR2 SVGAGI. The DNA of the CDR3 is TGTGCCAGCAGTGACACCAACACCGGGGAGCTGTTTTTT. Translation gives CASSDTNTGELFF.

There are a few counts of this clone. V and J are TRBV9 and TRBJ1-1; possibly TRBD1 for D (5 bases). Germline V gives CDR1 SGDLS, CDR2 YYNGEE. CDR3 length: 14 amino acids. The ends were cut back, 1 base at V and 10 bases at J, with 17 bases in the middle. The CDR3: CASSVQGQGGSAFF. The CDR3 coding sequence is TGTGCCAGCAGCGTACAAGGCCAGGGTGGGTCAGCTTTCTTT.

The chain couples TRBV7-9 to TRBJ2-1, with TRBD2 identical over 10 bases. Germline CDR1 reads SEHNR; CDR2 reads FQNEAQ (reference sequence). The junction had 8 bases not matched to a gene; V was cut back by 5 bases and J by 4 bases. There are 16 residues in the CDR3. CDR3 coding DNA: TGTGCCAGCAGCGGGCCGGGACTAGCGCTGTACAATGAGCAGTTCTTC. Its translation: CASSGPGLALYNEQFF.

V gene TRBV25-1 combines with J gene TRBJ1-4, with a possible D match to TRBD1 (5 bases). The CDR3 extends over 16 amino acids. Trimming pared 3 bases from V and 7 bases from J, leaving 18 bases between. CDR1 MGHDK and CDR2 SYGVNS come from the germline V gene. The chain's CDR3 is CASSEGGVSGSEKLFF. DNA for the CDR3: TGTGCCAGCAGTGAGGGGGGAGTTTCTGGGAGTGAAAAACTGTTTTTT.

CDR3 residues: CASSHDSLYGYTF. The CDR3 DNA is TGTGCCAGCAGCCACGACAGTCTCTATGGCTACACCTTC. The genes are TRBV4-2 and TRBJ1-2; the D gene is possibly TRBD1 (5 bases). V dropped 3 bases and J dropped 4 bases, with 9 bases sitting between them. This CDR3 is built from 13 residues. Looked up from germline, CDR1 is LGHNA and CDR2 is YNFKEQ.

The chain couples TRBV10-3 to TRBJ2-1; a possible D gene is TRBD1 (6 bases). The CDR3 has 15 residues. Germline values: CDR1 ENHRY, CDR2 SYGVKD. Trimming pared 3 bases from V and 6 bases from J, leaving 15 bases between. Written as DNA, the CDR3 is TGTGCCATCAGTGATATTGCCCAGGGGCTCAATGAGCAGTTCTTC. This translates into CAISDIAQGLNEQFF.

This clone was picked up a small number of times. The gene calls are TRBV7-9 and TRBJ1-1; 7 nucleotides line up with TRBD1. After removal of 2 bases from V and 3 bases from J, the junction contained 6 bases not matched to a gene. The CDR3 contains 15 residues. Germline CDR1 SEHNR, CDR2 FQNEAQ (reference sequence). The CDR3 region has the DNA TGTGCCAGCAGCTTACTGAAGGGGGCTGACACTGAAGCTTTCTTT. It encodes CASSLLKGADTEAFF.

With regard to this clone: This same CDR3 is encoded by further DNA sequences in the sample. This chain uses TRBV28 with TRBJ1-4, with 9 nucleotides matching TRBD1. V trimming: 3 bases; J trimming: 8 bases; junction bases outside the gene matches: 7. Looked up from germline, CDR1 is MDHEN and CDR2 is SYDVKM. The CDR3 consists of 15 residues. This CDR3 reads CASSLGQGFREKLFF. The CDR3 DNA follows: TGTGCCAGCAGTTTGGGACAGGGCTTTCGCGAAAAACTGTTTTTT.

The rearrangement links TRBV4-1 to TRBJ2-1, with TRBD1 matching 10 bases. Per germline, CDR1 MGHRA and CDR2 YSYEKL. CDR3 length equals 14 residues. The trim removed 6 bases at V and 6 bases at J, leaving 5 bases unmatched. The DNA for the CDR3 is TGCGCCAGCAGGACCGGGACAGGGGTCAATGAGCAGTTCTTC. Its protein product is CASRTGTGVNEQFF.

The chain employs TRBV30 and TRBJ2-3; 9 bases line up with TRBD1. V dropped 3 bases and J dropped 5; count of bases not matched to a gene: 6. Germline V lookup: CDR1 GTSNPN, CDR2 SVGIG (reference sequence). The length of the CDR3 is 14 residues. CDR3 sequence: CAWRPGQGRDTQYF. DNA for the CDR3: TGTGCCTGGAGACCGGGACAGGGACGAGATACGCAGTATTTT.

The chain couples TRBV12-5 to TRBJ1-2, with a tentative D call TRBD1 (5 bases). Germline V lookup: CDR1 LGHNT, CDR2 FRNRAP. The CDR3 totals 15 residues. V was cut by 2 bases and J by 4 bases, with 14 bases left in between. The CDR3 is CASGLSSTGVYGYTF. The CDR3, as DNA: TGTGCTAGTGGTTTGTCCTCAACAGGTGTCTATGGCTACACCTTC.

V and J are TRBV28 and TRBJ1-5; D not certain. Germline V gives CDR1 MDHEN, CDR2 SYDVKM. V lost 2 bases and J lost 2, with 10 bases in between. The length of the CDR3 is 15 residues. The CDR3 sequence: CASSLRALGNQPQHF. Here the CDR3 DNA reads TGTGCCAGCAGTTTAAGGGCTCTTGGCAATCAGCCCCAGCATTTT. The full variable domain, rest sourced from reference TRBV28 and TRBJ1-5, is DVKVTQSSRYLVKRTGEKVFLECVQDMDHENMFWYRQDPGLGLRLIYFSYDVKMKEKGDIPEGYSVSREKKERFSLILESASTNQTSMYLCASSLRALGNQPQHFGDGTRLSIL.

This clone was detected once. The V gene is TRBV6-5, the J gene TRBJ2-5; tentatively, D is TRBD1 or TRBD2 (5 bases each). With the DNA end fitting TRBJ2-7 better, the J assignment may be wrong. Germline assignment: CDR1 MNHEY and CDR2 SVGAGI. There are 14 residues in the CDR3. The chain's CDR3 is CASSLQVGAYEQYF. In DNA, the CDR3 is TGTGCCAGCAGTTTACAGGTGGGGGCCTACGAGCAGTACTTC.

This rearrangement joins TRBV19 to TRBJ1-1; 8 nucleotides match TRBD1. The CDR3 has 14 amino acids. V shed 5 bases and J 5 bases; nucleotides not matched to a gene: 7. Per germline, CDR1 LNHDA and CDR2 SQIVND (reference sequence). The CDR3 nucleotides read TGTGCCAGTAGTTTATTAACAGGGGGAACTGAAGCTTTCTTT. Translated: CASSLLTGGTEAFF. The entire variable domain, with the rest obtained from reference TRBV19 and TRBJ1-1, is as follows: DGGITQSPKYLFRKEGQNVTLSCEQNLNHDAMYWYRQDPGQGLRLIYYSQIVNDFQKGDIAEGYSVSREKKESFPLTVTSAQKNPTAFYLCASSLLTGGTEAFFGQGTRLTVV.

The CDR3 nucleotides are TGTGCCAGCAGTTACTCGGGGAGCGGGAGGCACAATGAGCAGTTCTTC. This encodes CASSYSGSGRHNEQFF. J is TRBJ2-1 and V is TRBV6-5, with 9 bases that match TRBD2. Germline lookup yields CDR1 MNHEY and CDR2 SVGAGI. V shed 0 bases and J 5 bases; nucleotides not matched to a gene: 5. This CDR3 region has 16 residues.

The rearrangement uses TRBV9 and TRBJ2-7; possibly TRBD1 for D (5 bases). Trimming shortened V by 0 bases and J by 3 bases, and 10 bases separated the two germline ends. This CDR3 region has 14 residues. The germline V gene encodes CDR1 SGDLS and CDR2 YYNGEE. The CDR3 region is CASSVDDRGYEQYF. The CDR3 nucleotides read TGTGCCAGCAGCGTAGATGATAGGGGCTACGAGCAGTACTTC. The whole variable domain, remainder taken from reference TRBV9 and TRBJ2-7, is DSGVTQTPKHLITATGQRVTLRCSPRSGDLSVYWYQQSLDQGLQFLIQYYNGEERAKGNILERFSAQQFPDLHSELNLSSLELGDSALYFCASSVDDRGYEQYFGPGTRLTVT.

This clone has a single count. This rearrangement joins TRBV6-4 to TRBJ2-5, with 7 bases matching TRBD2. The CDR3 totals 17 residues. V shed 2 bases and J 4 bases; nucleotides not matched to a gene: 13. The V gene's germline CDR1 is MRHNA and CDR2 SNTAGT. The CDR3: CASSDPSPAGNGETQYF. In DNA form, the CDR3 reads TGTGCCAGCAGTGACCCGTCTCCAGCGGGGAATGGAGAGACCCAGTACTTC.

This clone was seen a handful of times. CDR3 bases: TGTGCCAGCAGCTTAGAAGGGATGAACACTGAAGCTTTCTTT. It is translated as CASSLEGMNTEAFF. The V call is TRBV7-3, the J call TRBJ1-1; no reliable D call. Germline V lookup: CDR1 SGHTA, CDR2 FQGTGA. The CDR3 sequence is 14 residues long. V was clipped by 2 bases and J by 0 bases, with 7 bases between them.

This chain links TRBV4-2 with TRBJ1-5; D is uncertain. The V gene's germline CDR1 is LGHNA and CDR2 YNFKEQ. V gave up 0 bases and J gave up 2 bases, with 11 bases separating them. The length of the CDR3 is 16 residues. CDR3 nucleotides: TGTGCCAGCAGCCAAGATTTATTGGGTGGCAATCAGCCCCAGCATTTT. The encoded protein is CASSQDLLGGNQPQHF.

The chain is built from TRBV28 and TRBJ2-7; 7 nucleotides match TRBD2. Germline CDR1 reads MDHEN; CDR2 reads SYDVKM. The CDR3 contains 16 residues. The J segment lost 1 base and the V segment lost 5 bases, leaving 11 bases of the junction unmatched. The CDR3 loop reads CASSAMGGINSYEQYF. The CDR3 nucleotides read TGTGCCAGCAGTGCGATGGGGGGGATCAATTCCTACGAGCAGTACTTC.

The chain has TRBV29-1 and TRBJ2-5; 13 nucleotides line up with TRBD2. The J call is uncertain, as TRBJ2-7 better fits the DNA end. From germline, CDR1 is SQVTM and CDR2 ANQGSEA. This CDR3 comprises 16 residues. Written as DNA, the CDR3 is TGCAGCGTCCGAGGGACTAGCGGGATCCCCTCCTACGAGCAGTACTTC. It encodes CSVRGTSGIPSYEQYF.

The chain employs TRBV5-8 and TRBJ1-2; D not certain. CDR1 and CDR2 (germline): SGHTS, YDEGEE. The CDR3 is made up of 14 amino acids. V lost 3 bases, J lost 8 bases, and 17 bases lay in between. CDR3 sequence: CASSSVNPAVGYTF. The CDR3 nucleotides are TGTGCCAGCAGCTCCGTCAATCCGGCAGTCGGCTACACCTTC. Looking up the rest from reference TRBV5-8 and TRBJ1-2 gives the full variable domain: EAGVTQSPTHLIKTRGQQATLRCSPISGHTSVYWYQQALGLGLQFLLWYDEGEERNRGNFPPRFSGRQFPNYSSELNVNALELEDSALYLCASSSVNPAVGYTFGSGTRLTVV.

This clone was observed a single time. The CDR3: CASSHYGLAGRQETQYF. In DNA, the CDR3 is TGCGCCAGCAGCCATTACGGACTAGCGGGAAGACAAGAGACCCAGTACTTC. The chain recombines TRBV4-3 with TRBJ2-5; 12 nucleotides align to TRBD2. The V and J ends lost 3 bases and 2 bases, in that order; junction bases with no gene match: 7. Per the germline V gene, CDR1 is LGHNA and CDR2 is YSLEER. The CDR3 contains 17 residues.

For the CDR3, the DNA is TGTGCCAGCAGCCCACGAAGACAGGACCTTAATGAAAAACTGTTTTTT. Translated, it gives CASSPRRQDLNEKLFF. This chain joins TRBV9 and TRBJ1-4; perhaps TRBD1 as D (6 bases). The V and J ends lost 4 bases and 4 bases respectively, with 17 bases between them. This CDR3 contains 16 residues. Germline V gene data show CDR1 as SGDLS and CDR2 as YYNGEE. The variable domain in full, with the rest retrieved from reference TRBV9 and TRBJ1-4, is DSGVTQTPKHLITATGQRVTLRCSPRSGDLSVYWYQQSLDQGLQFLIQYYNGEERAKGNILERFSAQQFPDLHSELNLSSLELGDSALYFCASSPRRQDLNEKLFFGSGTQLSVL.